A single sample gave rise to the 13 T cell receptor beta chains below, sequenced in a study of T cells in Graves' hyperthyroidism and ophthalmopathy. RNA transcripts provided the source from which TCR beta CDR3 regions were amplified. The primer set for the first-round RT-PCR of the TCR CDR3 was HTBI. Each CDR3 protein gets one entry after TCRdb re-called the multiplex PCR reads with MiXCR. The data contain approximately 510,000 distinct CDR3 sequences, 46% of them seen just once; the ten biggest clones take up about two fifths. Material for sequencing was peripheral blood or thyroid tissue (not recorded which). The origin of the receptors is an adult woman with Graves' disease, either hyperthyroidism or ophthalmopathy (not recorded which).

The chain carries TRBV28 and TRBJ1-2; 7 positions agree with TRBD1. After removal of 5 bases from V and 5 bases from J, the junction contained 5 bases not matched to a gene. CDR3 length equals 13 residues. Germline lookup yields CDR1 MDHEN and CDR2 SYDVKM. For the CDR3, the DNA is TGTGCCAGCAGTCCTACAGGGGTATATGGCTACACCTTC. Residues: CASSPTGVYGYTF.

As to this clonotype: A much larger clone lies one base from this, so it may be a read error. The CDR3 nucleotides read TGTGCCAGCACCCAGGAGTGGGGGGGTCAAGAGACCCAGTACTTC. This translates into CASTQEWGGQETQYF. The rearrangement uses TRBV7-2 and TRBJ2-5; the match to TRBD2 covers 7 bases. The V and J ends lost 7 bases and 2 bases, in that order; junction bases with no gene match: 10. The CDR3 runs to 15 residues. Germline loops: CDR1 SGHTA, CDR2 FQGNSA.

With regard to this clonotype: This CDR3 is missing its conserved last phenylalanine or tryptophan, likely due to a read error. The rearrangement uses TRBV10-3 and TRBJ2-7, with D uncertain. Germline CDR1 ENHRY, CDR2 SYGVKD. The CDR3 covers 12 residues. Trimming took off 10 bases at V and 2 bases at J, with 12 bases between the two ends. The CDR3 is CASGTHPYEQYL. The CDR3 DNA reads as TGTGCCAGCGGCACACATCCCTACGAGCAGTACCTC.

The sample holds a few counts of this clonotype. The chain is built from TRBV5-1 and TRBJ2-2; the D gene is possibly TRBD2 (6 bases). V dropped 1 base and J dropped 5 bases, with 12 bases sitting between them. From germline, CDR1 is SGHRS and CDR2 YFSETQ. The CDR3 totals 15 residues. This CDR3 reads CASSLNPGTTGELFF. CDR3 sequence (DNA): TGCGCCAGCAGCTTGAATCCCGGGACTACCGGGGAGCTGTTTTTT.

This rearrangement joins TRBV30 to TRBJ1-2, with TRBD1 matching over 8 bases. J gave up 8 bases and V 3 bases, and 5 bases lay outside the gene matches. CDR3 length: 12 amino acids. The germline V gene encodes CDR1 GTSNPN and CDR2 SVGIG (reference sequence). CDR3 protein: CAWRLTGDGYTF. CDR3 sequence (DNA): TGTGCCTGGAGGTTGACAGGGGACGGCTACACCTTC.

A remark on this clonotype: This could be a read error, since a much larger clone is one nucleotide away. The CDR3 does not close with the conserved phenylalanine or tryptophan, likely indicating a read error. The chain has TRBV12-3 or TRBV12-4 and TRBJ1-2; TRBD1 agrees at 8 bases. This CDR3 region has 14 residues. The trim removed 5 bases at V and 6 bases at J, leaving 8 bases unmatched. This CDR3 reads CASSPGTGADGYTL. The CDR3 DNA follows: TGTGCCAGCAGTCCAGGGACAGGAGCTGATGGCTACACCCTC.

Ten or more counts support this clonotype. The CDR3 nucleotides read TGTGCCAGCAGCCCAGGGTTTAGCAATCAGCCCCAGCATTTT. This translates into CASSPGFSNQPQHF. This sequence joins TRBV11-2 and TRBJ1-5; D is possibly TRBD1 (5 bases). The CDR3 covers 14 residues. V dropped 5 bases and J dropped 0 bases, with 8 bases sitting between them. Germline values: CDR1 SGHAT, CDR2 FQNNGV. The variable domain in full, completed from reference TRBV11-2 and TRBJ1-5, reads EAGVAQSPRYKIIEKRQSVAFWCNPISGHATLYWYQQILGQGPKLLIQFQNNGVVDDSQLPKDRFSAERLKGVDSTLKIQPAKLEDSAVYLCASSPGFSNQPQHFGDGTRLSIL.

V gene TRBV15 combines with J gene TRBJ2-5; D is undetermined. The germline V gene encodes CDR1 LNHNV and CDR2 YYDKDF (reference sequence). This CDR3 region has 11 residues. The ends were cut back, 3 bases at V and 5 bases at J, with 4 bases in the middle. This CDR3 reads CATSRAETQYF. The CDR3 DNA reads as TGTGCCACCAGCAGGGCTGAGACCCAGTACTTC. The full variable domain, in which reference TRBV15 and TRBJ2-5 provide the parts outside the CDR3, is DAMVIQNPRYQVTQFGKPVTLSCSQTLNHNVMYWYQQKSSQAPKLLFHYYDKDFNNEADTPDNFQSRRPNTSFCFLDIRSPGLGDTAMYLCATSRAETQYFGPGTRLLVL.

J is TRBJ1-5 and V is TRBV20-1; D possibly corresponds to TRBD1 (5 bases). The germline V gene encodes CDR1 DFQATT and CDR2 SNEGSKA (reference sequence). The CDR3 is 14 amino acids. V lost 3 bases, J lost 1 base, and 10 bases lay in between. CDR3 DNA sequence: TGCAGTGCTAGTGGGGGAGGGAGCAATCAGCCCCAGCATTTT. Translating gives CSASGGGSNQPQHF.

This clonotype occurred many times. The V call is TRBV15, the J call TRBJ2-3; a possible D gene is TRBD2 (6 bases). The CDR3 sequence is 17 residues long. Germline values: CDR1 LNHNV, CDR2 YYDKDF (reference sequence). Trimming stripped 0 bases from V and 1 base from J, with 14 bases between. CDR3 bases: TGTGCCACCAGCAGAGATGACGGCAGGGAGGGCACAGATACGCAGTATTTT. Translating gives CATSRDDGREGTDTQYF.

This clonotype was found many times. The CDR3 bases are TGTGCCAGCAGTTTTGAGAGTGGCTATGGCTACACCTTC. Translation: CASSFESGYGYTF. The chain recombines TRBV6-5 with TRBJ1-2; D unclear. Per germline, CDR1 MNHEY and CDR2 SVGAGI. V lost 4 bases, J lost 4 bases, and 10 bases lay in between. There are 13 residues in the CDR3.

This clonotype was seen many times. This CDR3 reads CASSLPSQGTETQYF. For the CDR3, the DNA is TGCGCCAGCAGCTTACCCTCTCAGGGTACGGAGACCCAGTACTTC. The J gene is TRBJ2-5, the V gene TRBV5-1, with TRBD1 as a possible D gene (5 bases). The CDR3 loop spans 15 amino acids. V was pared by 2 bases and J by 5 bases, with 16 bases between. Per germline, CDR1 SGHRS and CDR2 YFSETQ.

With regard to this clonotype: A single base separates this from a much larger clone, so it may be a read error. The CDR3 coding sequence is TGTGCCCAAGTCCTTCCGGTACCCATGTATGGCTACACCTTC. Residues: CAQVLPVPMYGYTF. The rearrangement joins TRBV6-6 to TRBJ1-2, with unresolved D. Trimming shortened V by 11 bases and J by 5 bases, and 21 bases separated the two germline ends. The germline gives CDR1 MNHNY, CDR2 SVGAGI (reference sequence). The CDR3 is made up of 14 amino acids.